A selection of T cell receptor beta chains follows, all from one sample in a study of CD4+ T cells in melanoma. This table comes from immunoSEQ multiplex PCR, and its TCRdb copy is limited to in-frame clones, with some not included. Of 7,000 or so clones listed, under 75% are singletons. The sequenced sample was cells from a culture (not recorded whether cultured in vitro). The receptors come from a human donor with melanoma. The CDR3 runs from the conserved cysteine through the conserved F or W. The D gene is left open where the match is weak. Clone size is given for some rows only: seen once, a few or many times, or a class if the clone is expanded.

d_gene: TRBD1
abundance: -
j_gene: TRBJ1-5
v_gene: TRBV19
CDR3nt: TGTGCCAGTAAAGGGACAGGGGGTCATAGCAATCAGCCCCAGCATTTT
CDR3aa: CASKGTGGHSNQPQHF

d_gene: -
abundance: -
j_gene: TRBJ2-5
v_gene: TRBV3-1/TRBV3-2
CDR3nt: TGTGCCAGCAGCCTTAGACTAGTGGAGACCCAGTACTTC
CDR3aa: CASSLRLVETQYF

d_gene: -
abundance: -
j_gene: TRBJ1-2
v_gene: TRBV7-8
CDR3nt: TGTGCCAGCAGCTCCTACGAGGGGGTTCGCTATGGCTACACCTTC
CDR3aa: CASSSYEGVRYGYTF

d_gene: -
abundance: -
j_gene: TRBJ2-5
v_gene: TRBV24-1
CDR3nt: TGTGCCACTCTACAGGGAGGGGAGCAAGAGACCCAGTACTTC
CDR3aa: CATLQGGEQETQYF

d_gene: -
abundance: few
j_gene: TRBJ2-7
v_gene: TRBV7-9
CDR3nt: TGTGCCAGCAGCTTATCTCCTAGTTCCTACGAGCAGTACTTC
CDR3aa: CASSLSPSSYEQYF

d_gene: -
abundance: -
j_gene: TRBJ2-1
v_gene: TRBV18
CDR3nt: TGTGCCAGCTCACCACCAATTCGGAGCTCCTACAATGAGCAGTTCTTC
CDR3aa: CASSPPIRSSYNEQFF

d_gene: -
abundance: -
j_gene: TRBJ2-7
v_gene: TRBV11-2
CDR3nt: TGTGCCAGCAGCTTAGTTCCGAACGAGCAGTACTTC
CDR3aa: CASSLVPNEQYF

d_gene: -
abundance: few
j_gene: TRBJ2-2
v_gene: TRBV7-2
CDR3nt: TGTGCCAGCAGCTTAGAAACCGGGGAGCTGTTTTTT
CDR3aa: CASSLETGELFF

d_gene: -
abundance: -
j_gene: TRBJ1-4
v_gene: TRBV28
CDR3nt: TGTGCCAGCAGTTTAGGGACGTACGAAAAACTGTTTTTT
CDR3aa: CASSLGTYEKLFF

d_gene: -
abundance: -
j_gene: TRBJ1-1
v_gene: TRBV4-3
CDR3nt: TGCGCCAGCAGCCAAGACTCAGGGGTGAACACTGAAGCTTTCTTT
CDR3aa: CASSQDSGVNTEAFF

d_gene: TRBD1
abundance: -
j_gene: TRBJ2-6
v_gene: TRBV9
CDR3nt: TGTGCCAGCAGCGTAAGGGACAGGCTGGGCGGCGGGGCCAACGTCCTGACTTTC
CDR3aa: CASSVRDRLGGGANVLTF

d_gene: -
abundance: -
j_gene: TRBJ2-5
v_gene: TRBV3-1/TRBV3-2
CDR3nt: TGTGCCAGCAGCCAATCTCGGTCGGGTAGCGGCGAGACCCAGTACTTC
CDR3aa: CASSQSRSGSGETQYF

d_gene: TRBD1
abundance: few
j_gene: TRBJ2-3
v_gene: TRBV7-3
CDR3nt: TGTGCCAGCAGCCCCGGGACAGGCCTGGCAGATACGCAGTATTTT
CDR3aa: CASSPGTGLADTQYF

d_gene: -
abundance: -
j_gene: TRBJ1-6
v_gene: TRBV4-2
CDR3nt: TGTGCCAGCAGCCAAAACACCAATAATTCACCCCTCCACTTT
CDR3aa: CASSQNTNNSPLHF

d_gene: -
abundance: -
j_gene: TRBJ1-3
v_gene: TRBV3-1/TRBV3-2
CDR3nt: TGTGCCAGCAGCCAACAGGGTTCTGGAAACACCATATATTTT
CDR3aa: CASSQQGSGNTIYF